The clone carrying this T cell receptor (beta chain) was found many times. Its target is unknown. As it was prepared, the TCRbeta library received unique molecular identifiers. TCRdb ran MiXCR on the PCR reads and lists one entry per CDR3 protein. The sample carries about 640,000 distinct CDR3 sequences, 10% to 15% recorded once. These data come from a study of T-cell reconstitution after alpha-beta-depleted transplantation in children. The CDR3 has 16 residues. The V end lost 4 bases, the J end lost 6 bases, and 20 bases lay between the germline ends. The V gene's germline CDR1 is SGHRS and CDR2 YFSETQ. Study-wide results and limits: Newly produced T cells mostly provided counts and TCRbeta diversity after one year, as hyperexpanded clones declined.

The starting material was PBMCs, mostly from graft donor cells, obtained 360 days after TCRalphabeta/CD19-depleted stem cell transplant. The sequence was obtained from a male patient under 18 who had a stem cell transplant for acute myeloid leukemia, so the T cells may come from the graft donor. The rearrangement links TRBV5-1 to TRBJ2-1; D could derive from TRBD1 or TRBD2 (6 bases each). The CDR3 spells CASSGGLGSGANEQFF. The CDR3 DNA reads TGCGCCAGCAGCGGGGGCCTCGGCTCGGGGGCCAATGAGCAGTTCTTC.